The present TCR beta chain was sequenced within a study of T cell responses to AZD1222 COVID-19 vaccine. General study findings and limits: A mostly white British donor set with more females was recruited, and clonal diversity was possibly underestimated.

Concerning this clone itself: Its antigen is not identified.

Generated by immunoSEQ multiplex PCR, the TCRdb table keeps only in-frame clones and is missing some. In the table there are about 180,000 clones, over 80% of which are singletons. The germline gives CDR1 LNHDA, CDR2 SQIVND (reference sequence). Trimming cost V 5 bases and J 5 bases, with 15 bases left between them. The CDR3 is made up of 14 amino acids. The V gene is TRBV19, the J gene TRBJ1-2; D possibly corresponds to TRBD1 (5 bases). The receptor's source is an adult in good health. Sequences were derived from peripheral blood, sampled on day 0 of AZD1222 vaccination. The CDR3 coding sequence is TGTGCCAGTAGTCTCGAGGGGTTACTTTATGGCTACACCTTC. Translation: CASSLEGLLYGYTF.